This is a list of T cell receptor beta chains from one sample in a study of human T cells and chemical hapten exposure. TCRdb reprocessed the RACE reads with MiXCR, giving one entry per CDR3 protein. The sample contains roughly 380,000 distinct CDR3 sequences, about 4.8% of which appear only once. The sample consisted of whole blood, taken in connection with sensitization to the hapten diphenylcyclopropenone (DPC). The source is a woman between 50 and 59 years old with alopecia areata. Some clones in this sample may be carry-over from other donors' samples. CDR3s include the opening cysteine and the closing phenylalanine or tryptophan. Fields, in order: clone size, J gene, D gene, V gene, CDR3 length, CDR3 DNA, CDR3 protein. The D gene is left open where the match is weak. Some rows have no size entry. The others give once, few or many, or a class for an expanded clone.

clone size: many
J gene: TRBJ2-3
D gene: .
V gene: TRBV20-1
CDR3 length: 14
CDR3 DNA: TGCAGTGCTAGTCGGGGCGGGACGGCAGATACGCAGTATTTT
CDR3 protein: CSASRGGTADTQYF

clone size: .
J gene: TRBJ2-1
D gene: TRBD2
V gene: TRBV10-3
CDR3 length: 15
CDR3 DNA: TGTGCCATCAGTTCCCCCGGACTAGCGGTCCGTGAGCAGTTCTTC
CDR3 protein: CAISSPGLAVREQFF

clone size: many
J gene: TRBJ1-1
D gene: .
V gene: TRBV7-9
CDR3 length: 13
CDR3 DNA: TGTGCCAGCAGCTTAGACTGGCAGAATGAAGCTTTCTTT
CDR3 protein: CASSLDWQNEAFF

clone size: many
J gene: TRBJ1-1
D gene: TRBD1
V gene: TRBV12-3/TRBV12-4
CDR3 length: 14
CDR3 DNA: TGTGCCAGCAGTTTATCAGGGGGCAACACTGAAGCTTTCTTT
CDR3 protein: CASSLSGGNTEAFF

clone size: many
J gene: TRBJ1-1
D gene: .
V gene: TRBV28
CDR3 length: 14
CDR3 DNA: TGTGCCAGCAGTTCCAGGCCAGGGAACACTGAAGCTTTCTTT
CDR3 protein: CASSSRPGNTEAFF

clone size: many
J gene: TRBJ1-4
D gene: .
V gene: TRBV7-2
CDR3 length: 13
CDR3 DNA: TGTGCCAGCAGCCGGGCTAGAATGGAAAAACTGTTTTTT
CDR3 protein: CASSRARMEKLFF

clone size: few
J gene: TRBJ2-1
D gene: .
V gene: TRBV3-1
CDR3 length: 14
CDR3 DNA: TGTGCCAGCAGCCAAGGTACAGGGAACAATGAGCAGTTCTTC
CDR3 protein: CASSQGTGNNEQFF

clone size: .
J gene: TRBJ1-1
D gene: .
V gene: TRBV5-8
CDR3 length: 13
CDR3 DNA: TGTGCCAGTAGCGGTGATATAAACACTGAAGCTTTCTTT
CDR3 protein: CASSGDINTEAFF

clone size: many
J gene: TRBJ1-2
D gene: .
V gene: TRBV30
CDR3 length: 12
CDR3 DNA: TGTGCCTGGAGTGGCCAGGACACTGGCTACACCTTC
CDR3 protein: CAWSGQDTGYTF

clone size: many
J gene: TRBJ2-7
D gene: TRBD1
V gene: TRBV11-2
CDR3 length: 15
CDR3 DNA: TGTGCCAGCAGCTTAGCGGACAGGGGGCTCCGGGAGCAGTACTTC
CDR3 protein: CASSLADRGLREQYF

clone size: many
J gene: TRBJ2-1
D gene: TRBD2
V gene: TRBV29-1
CDR3 length: 14
CDR3 DNA: TGCAGCGTAGAGGGACTAGCTATAGACAATGAGCAGTTCTTC
CDR3 protein: CSVEGLAIDNEQFF

clone size: many
J gene: TRBJ2-3
D gene: TRBD2
V gene: TRBV4-2
CDR3 length: 17
CDR3 DNA: TGTGCCAGCAGCCAAGATCTTACTAGCGGGAGTCCAGATACGCAGTATTTT
CDR3 protein: CASSQDLTSGSPDTQYF

clone size: few
J gene: TRBJ2-1
D gene: TRBD1
V gene: TRBV13
CDR3 length: 16
CDR3 DNA: TGTGCCAGCAGCCAAGCGACAGGGGGCACCCGAGGGGGGCAGTTCTTC
CDR3 protein: CASSQATGGTRGGQFF

clone size: many
J gene: TRBJ1-5
D gene: .
V gene: TRBV7-2
CDR3 length: 15
CDR3 DNA: TGTGCCAGCAGCTTAGTAGGGCTAGGCGATCAGCCCCAGCATTTT
CDR3 protein: CASSLVGLGDQPQHF

clone size: .
J gene: TRBJ2-3
D gene: .
V gene: TRBV7-2
CDR3 length: 14
CDR3 DNA: TGTGCCAGCAGCTCCGACTACTTCGCAGATACGCAGTATTTT
CDR3 protein: CASSSDYFADTQYF

clone size: many
J gene: TRBJ1-1
D gene: TRBD1
V gene: TRBV12-3/TRBV12-4
CDR3 length: 14
CDR3 DNA: TGTGCCAGCAGTTTCCCCACAGGGGGCGCGGAAGCTTTCTTT
CDR3 protein: CASSFPTGGAEAFF

clone size: many
J gene: TRBJ2-3
D gene: .
V gene: TRBV6-6
CDR3 length: 14
CDR3 DNA: TGTGCCAGCACCAGGTCATCTAGCACAGATACGCAGTATTTT
CDR3 protein: CASTRSSSTDTQYF

clone size: many
J gene: TRBJ2-1
D gene: TRBD1
V gene: TRBV24-1
CDR3 length: 15
CDR3 DNA: TGTGCCACCAGTGATCGAGGGACAGCTTATGATGAGCAGTTCTTC
CDR3 protein: CATSDRGTAYDEQFF

clone size: many
J gene: TRBJ1-3
D gene: .
V gene: TRBV6-6
CDR3 length: 14
CDR3 DNA: TGTGCCAGCAGTTCAGGGATCTCTGGAAACACCATATATTTT
CDR3 protein: CASSSGISGNTIYF

clone size: .
J gene: TRBJ2-2
D gene: .
V gene: TRBV20-1
CDR3 length: 14
CDR3 DNA: TGCAGTGCAAGGTCCGGCCCTAACACCGGGGAGCTGTTTTTT
CDR3 protein: CSARSGPNTGELFF

clone size: few
J gene: TRBJ2-1
D gene: TRBD2
V gene: TRBV10-2
CDR3 length: 15
CDR3 DNA: TGCGCCAGCAGTGAGGTACTAGCGGGAGCCGGGGAGCAGTTCTTC
CDR3 protein: CASSEVLAGAGEQFF

clone size: many
J gene: TRBJ1-1
D gene: .
V gene: TRBV5-5
CDR3 length: 13
CDR3 DNA: TGTGCCAGCAGCTTGATTGGAGAGACTGAAGCTTTCTTT
CDR3 protein: CASSLIGETEAFF

clone size: .
J gene: TRBJ2-5
D gene: TRBD2
V gene: TRBV10-3
CDR3 length: 15
CDR3 DNA: TGTGCCATCAGTGTCGGGAGGGACCAGGTGGAGACCCAGTACTTC
CDR3 protein: CAISVGRDQVETQYF

clone size: many
J gene: TRBJ1-5
D gene: .
V gene: TRBV6-5
CDR3 length: 13
CDR3 DNA: TGTGCCAGCAGTTATTCTCAGGAGCAGCCCCAGCATTTT
CDR3 protein: CASSYSQEQPQHF

clone size: many
J gene: TRBJ2-7
D gene: .
V gene: TRBV6-5
CDR3 length: 12
CDR3 DNA: TGTGCCAGCAGCCCGACAGTACACGAGCAGTACTTC
CDR3 protein: CASSPTVHEQYF

clone size: many
J gene: TRBJ1-5
D gene: .
V gene: TRBV15
CDR3 length: 12
CDR3 DNA: TGTGCCACCAGCAGAGATAGGGAGCCCCAGCATTTT
CDR3 protein: CATSRDREPQHF

clone size: many
J gene: TRBJ1-6
D gene: .
V gene: TRBV4-2
CDR3 length: 16
CDR3 DNA: TGTGCCAGCAGCCAAGATAGCGCAGGGCGGTGGTCACCCCTCCACTTT
CDR3 protein: CASSQDSAGRWSPLHF

clone size: many
J gene: TRBJ2-7
D gene: .
V gene: TRBV5-1
CDR3 length: 17
CDR3 DNA: TGCGCCAGCAGCTTGGAGGTACTAGCTACGATCTCCTACGAGCAGTACTTC
CDR3 protein: CASSLEVLATISYEQYF

clone size: many
J gene: TRBJ2-7
D gene: .
V gene: TRBV27
CDR3 length: 16
CDR3 DNA: TGTGCCAGCAGTTTTCTGGGGCAGGGTTCCTCCTACGAGCAGTACTTC
CDR3 protein: CASSFLGQGSSYEQYF

clone size: few
J gene: TRBJ2-3
D gene: .
V gene: TRBV12-3/TRBV12-4
CDR3 length: 15
CDR3 DNA: TGTGCCAGCAGCTGGGTGGGCGCCTCCACAGATACGCAGTATTTT
CDR3 protein: CASSWVGASTDTQYF

clone size: .
J gene: TRBJ2-5
D gene: TRBD2
V gene: TRBV12-3/TRBV12-4
CDR3 length: 16
CDR3 DNA: TGTGCCAGCAGTTTCCTCCGGGGGGAGTTCCAAGAGACCCAGTACTTC
CDR3 protein: CASSFLRGEFQETQYF

clone size: .
J gene: TRBJ1-5
D gene: .
V gene: TRBV29-1
CDR3 length: 13
CDR3 DNA: TGCAGCGTCGGAACAGATTCCAATCAGCCCCAGCATTTT
CDR3 protein: CSVGTDSNQPQHF

clone size: .
J gene: TRBJ2-5
D gene: .
V gene: TRBV12-3/TRBV12-4
CDR3 length: 14
CDR3 DNA: TGTGCCAGCAGTTTCGGCCAGGCCCGGGGGACCCAGTACTTC
CDR3 protein: CASSFGQARGTQYF

clone size: few
J gene: TRBJ2-1
D gene: TRBD2
V gene: TRBV7-2
CDR3 length: 16
CDR3 DNA: TGTGCCAGCAGCTTACGAGGCGGGAGTGGTCGTAATGAGCAGTTCTTC
CDR3 protein: CASSLRGGSGRNEQFF

clone size: many
J gene: TRBJ2-3
D gene: TRBD2
V gene: TRBV27
CDR3 length: 18
CDR3 DNA: TGTGCCAGCAGTTTATGGGGACTAGCGGGAGCAAGCACAGATACGCAGTATTTT
CDR3 protein: CASSLWGLAGASTDTQYF

clone size: few
J gene: TRBJ1-1
D gene: .
V gene: TRBV18
CDR3 length: 14
CDR3 DNA: TGTGCCAGCTCACCGAAAACGCAGAACACTGAAGCTTTCTTT
CDR3 protein: CASSPKTQNTEAFF

clone size: many
J gene: TRBJ1-5
D gene: .
V gene: TRBV20-1
CDR3 length: 16
CDR3 DNA: TGCAGTGCTAGAGCGGCGGGGCTAAGGAACAATCAGCCCCAGCATTTT
CDR3 protein: CSARAAGLRNNQPQHF

clone size: few
J gene: TRBJ1-2
D gene: .
V gene: TRBV4-3
CDR3 length: 14
CDR3 DNA: TGCGCCAGCAGCCAAGGGACAGCGAACTATGGCTACACCTTC
CDR3 protein: CASSQGTANYGYTF

clone size: few
J gene: TRBJ1-1
D gene: .
V gene: TRBV3-1
CDR3 length: 12
CDR3 DNA: TGTGCCAGCAGCCATTTTGGGGCTGAAGCTTTCTTT
CDR3 protein: CASSHFGAEAFF

clone size: many
J gene: TRBJ2-4
D gene: TRBD2
V gene: TRBV6-2/TRBV6-3
CDR3 length: 14
CDR3 DNA: TGTGCCAGCAGTTACGGGGAGGGCGGAAACATTCAGTACTTC
CDR3 protein: CASSYGEGGNIQYF

clone size: many
J gene: TRBJ2-3
D gene: .
V gene: TRBV20-1
CDR3 length: 15
CDR3 DNA: TGCAGTGCTAGAGATGCGCGGAGCCCCACAGATACGCAGTATTTT
CDR3 protein: CSARDARSPTDTQYF

clone size: many
J gene: TRBJ2-3
D gene: .
V gene: TRBV5-1
CDR3 length: 16
CDR3 DNA: TGCGCCAGCAGCTTGCAGGGAGCTTCTAGCACAGATACGCAGTATTTT
CDR3 protein: CASSLQGASSTDTQYF

clone size: few
J gene: TRBJ2-3
D gene: TRBD1
V gene: TRBV7-2
CDR3 length: 16
CDR3 DNA: TGTGCCAGCAGCTTCGCCTCAGGGGGCGGTGGGGATACGCAGTATTTT
CDR3 protein: CASSFASGGGGDTQYF

clone size: many
J gene: TRBJ1-1
D gene: .
V gene: TRBV7-2
CDR3 length: 13
CDR3 DNA: TGTGCCAGCAGCTTAGCAGCGTCGACTGAAGCTTTCTTT
CDR3 protein: CASSLAASTEAFF

clone size: few
J gene: TRBJ2-3
D gene: TRBD2
V gene: TRBV28
CDR3 length: 13
CDR3 DNA: TGTGCCAGCAGTTTGACTAGCCCAGATACGCAGTATTTT
CDR3 protein: CASSLTSPDTQYF

clone size: many
J gene: TRBJ2-7
D gene: .
V gene: TRBV5-4
CDR3 length: 12
CDR3 DNA: TGTGCCAGCAGCTTGGTGAATCAGGGAGAGTACTTC
CDR3 protein: CASSLVNQGEYF

clone size: few
J gene: TRBJ2-1
D gene: .
V gene: TRBV20-1
CDR3 length: 13
CDR3 DNA: TGCAGTGCCGATCAAGTCCCCTACAATGAGCAGTTCTTC
CDR3 protein: CSADQVPYNEQFF

clone size: many
J gene: TRBJ2-3
D gene: TRBD2
V gene: TRBV27
CDR3 length: 16
CDR3 DNA: TGTGCCAGCAGTTTATACAGCGGGGGGCCCACAGATACGCAGTATTTT
CDR3 protein: CASSLYSGGPTDTQYF

clone size: many
J gene: TRBJ2-1
D gene: .
V gene: TRBV10-3
CDR3 length: 12
CDR3 DNA: TGTGCCATCCCGGGCGAAGCCAATGAGCAGTTCTTC
CDR3 protein: CAIPGEANEQFF

clone size: .
J gene: TRBJ1-5
D gene: .
V gene: TRBV6-2/TRBV6-3
CDR3 length: 15
CDR3 DNA: TGTGCCAGCAGTTACTTGTCACCGACCCATCAGCCCCAGCATTTT
CDR3 protein: CASSYLSPTHQPQHF

clone size: few
J gene: TRBJ2-1
D gene: .
V gene: TRBV18
CDR3 length: 14
CDR3 DNA: TGTGCCAGCTCACCAACGGGGGGCCCTAATGAGCAGTTCTTC
CDR3 protein: CASSPTGGPNEQFF

clone size: many
J gene: TRBJ2-7
D gene: .
V gene: TRBV7-2
CDR3 length: 12
CDR3 DNA: TGTGCCAGCAGCCCGACAATAAGCGAGCAGTACTTC
CDR3 protein: CASSPTISEQYF

clone size: .
J gene: TRBJ1-4
D gene: .
V gene: TRBV3-1
CDR3 length: 15
CDR3 DNA: TGTGCCAGCAGCCAAGGTGTCAGAATCATGACTAAACTGTTTTTT
CDR3 protein: CASSQGVRIMTKLFF

clone size: many
J gene: TRBJ1-5
D gene: TRBD1
V gene: TRBV6-5
CDR3 length: 15
CDR3 DNA: TGTGCCAGCAGAATGACAGGGGATAGCAATCAGCCCCAGCATTTT
CDR3 protein: CASRMTGDSNQPQHF

clone size: many
J gene: TRBJ2-7
D gene: TRBD2
V gene: TRBV20-1
CDR3 length: 13
CDR3 DNA: TGCAGTGCTATTAGCGGGAGGGCCCACGAGCAGTACTTC
CDR3 protein: CSAISGRAHEQYF

clone size: many
J gene: TRBJ1-6
D gene: .
V gene: TRBV6-1
CDR3 length: 15
CDR3 DNA: TGTGCCAGCAGTGAAAATTCCCTTTATAATTCACCCCTCCACTTT
CDR3 protein: CASSENSLYNSPLHF

clone size: many
J gene: TRBJ2-7
D gene: .
V gene: TRBV20-1
CDR3 length: 11
CDR3 DNA: TGCAGTGCGCCCGCGGGGGCGGGGCAGTACTTC
CDR3 protein: CSAPAGAGQYF

clone size: few
J gene: TRBJ2-1
D gene: .
V gene: TRBV6-5
CDR3 length: 12
CDR3 DNA: TGTGCCAGCAGTTACGGCGGGGCTGGTGAGTTCTTC
CDR3 protein: CASSYGGAGEFF

clone size: many
J gene: TRBJ2-1
D gene: TRBD2
V gene: TRBV20-1
CDR3 length: 14
CDR3 DNA: TGCAGTGCTTCCACTAGCGGGGGGGATAATGAGCAGTTCTTC
CDR3 protein: CSASTSGGDNEQFF